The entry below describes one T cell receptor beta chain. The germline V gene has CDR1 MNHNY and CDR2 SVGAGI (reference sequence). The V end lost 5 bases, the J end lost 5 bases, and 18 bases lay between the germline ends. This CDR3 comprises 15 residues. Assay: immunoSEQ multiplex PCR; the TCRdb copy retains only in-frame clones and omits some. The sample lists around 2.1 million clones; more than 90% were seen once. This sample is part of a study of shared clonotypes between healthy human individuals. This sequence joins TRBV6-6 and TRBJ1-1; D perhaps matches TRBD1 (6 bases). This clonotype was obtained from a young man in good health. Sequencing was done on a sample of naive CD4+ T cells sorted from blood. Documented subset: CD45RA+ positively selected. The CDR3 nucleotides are TGTGCCAGCAGTCGGAATAGGGGGGTAGGTACTGAAGCTTTCTTT. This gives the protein CASSRNRGVGTEAFF.